This T cell receptor (beta chain) was sequenced in a study of early T cells in non-severe SARS-CoV-2 infection. Per the germline V gene, CDR1 is GTSNPN and CDR2 is SVGIG (reference sequence). This CDR3 comprises 12 residues. Between the trimmed V and J ends, which lost 5 bases and 0 bases, there was a span of 8 bases. TCRdb called the 5' RACE reads again in MiXCR, with one record for every CDR3 protein. This repertoire shows around 44,000 distinct CDR3 sequences, roughly 9.8% found once; its top ten account for roughly 8%. Study results and caveats: Private and CD4 specificities were missed by VDJdb matching, skewed to anti-spike CD8.

Comments on this clonotype: As yet, its antigen is unknown.

The chain is built from TRBV30 and TRBJ2-7; a weak D match, TRBD1 (6 bases). The sample comprised whole blood. This TCR was sampled from an adult who was a healthcare worker with PCR-confirmed SARS-CoV-2 infection or an uninfected control (not recorded which). CDR3 sequence (DNA): TGTGCCTGGGGGGGCCTCTCCTACGAGCAGTACTTC. Its protein product is CAWGGLSYEQYF.